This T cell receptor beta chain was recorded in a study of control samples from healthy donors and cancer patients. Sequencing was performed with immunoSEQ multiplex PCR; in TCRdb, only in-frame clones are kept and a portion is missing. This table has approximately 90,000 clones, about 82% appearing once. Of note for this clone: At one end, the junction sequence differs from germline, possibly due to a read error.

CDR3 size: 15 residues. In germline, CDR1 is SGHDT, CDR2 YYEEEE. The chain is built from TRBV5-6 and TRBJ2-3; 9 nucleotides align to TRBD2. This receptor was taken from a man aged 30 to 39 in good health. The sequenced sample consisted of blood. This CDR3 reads CASNLMGLAVDTQYF. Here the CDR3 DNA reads TGTGCCAGCAACTTGATGGGACTAGCCGTAGATACGCAGTATTTT. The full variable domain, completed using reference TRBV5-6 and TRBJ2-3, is DAGVTQSPTHLIKTRGQQVTLRCSPKSGHDTVSWYQQALGQGPQFIFQYYEEEERQRGNFPDRFSGHQFPNYSSELNVNALLLGDSALYLCASNLMGLAVDTQYFGPGTRLTVL.